The rows below give T cell receptor beta chains drawn from one sample of a study of OX40 agonist ivuxolimab in advanced cancers. Profiling relied on immunoSEQ multiplex PCR, and the TCRdb table lists in-frame clones only, not all of them. The data show 25,000 or so clones, approximately 80% seen once. Sample: CD4+ or CD8+ T cells sorted from blood, taken in a trial of the OX40 agonist ivuxolimab. These receptors were taken from an adult with an advanced solid tumor such as melanoma, head and neck, liver or kidney cancer. The CDR3 runs from the conserved cysteine through the conserved F or W. A D gene is named only where the DNA matches it firmly. Clone size is not always given. Where it is, it says once, few, many or a class for expanded clones.

cdr3_aa	cdr3_nt	v_call	d_call	clone_size	cdr3_length	j_call
CASSSQGQNTEAFF	TGTGCCAGCAGCTCCCAGGGCCAGAACACTGAAGCTTTCTTT	TRBV11-2	-	-	14	TRBJ1-1
CASSFRPTGRGTEAFF	TGTGCCAGCAGTTTTCGCCCCACAGGGCGGGGGACTGAAGCTTTCTTT	TRBV6-5	-	-	16	TRBJ1-1
CATRLAGGNEQFF	TGTGCCACCAGACTAGCGGGAGGCAATGAGCAGTTCTTC	TRBV7-6	TRBD2	-	13	TRBJ2-1
CASSFPGRGMNTEAFF	TGTGCCAGCAGTTTCCCGGGACGAGGCATGAACACTGAAGCTTTCTTT	TRBV28	-	-	16	TRBJ1-1
CASRASQPAEAFF	TGTGCCAGCAGGGCTTCACAGCCTGCTGAAGCTTTCTTT	TRBV6-5	-	-	13	TRBJ1-1
CASSRTGLNGNTIYF	TGTGCCAGCTCACGAACAGGGTTGAATGGAAACACCATATATTTT	TRBV27	-	-	15	TRBJ1-3
CASSLTQVTGNTIYF	TGCGCCAGCAGCTTGACACAGGTCACTGGAAACACCATATATTTT	TRBV5-1	-	-	15	TRBJ1-3
CASSPGLGSTDTQYF	TGTGCCAGCTCACCCGGCCTAGGGAGCACAGATACGCAGTATTTT	TRBV18	-	once	15	TRBJ2-3
CASSQALGGANTGELFF	TGTGCCAGCAGCCAGGCCTTAGGGGGAGCGAACACCGGGGAGCTGTTTTTT	TRBV4-2	-	few	17	TRBJ2-2
CASSLGQGWPQHF	TGTGCCAGCAGCTTGGGACAGGGGTGGCCCCAGCATTTT	TRBV7-6	TRBD1	-	13	TRBJ1-5
CASSQARAGGFTDTQYF	TGTGCCAGCAGCCAAGCGCGCGCAGGGGGTTTTACAGATACGCAGTATTTT	TRBV4-2	TRBD1	-	17	TRBJ2-3
CASSLGTQGYTF	TGTGCCAGCTCACTTGGGACGCAAGGCTACACCTTC	TRBV18	-	-	12	TRBJ1-2
CASSRLNTEAFF	TGCGCCAGCAGCCGCCTGAACACTGAAGCTTTCTTT	TRBV5-1	-	-	12	TRBJ1-1
CASSAGGGSTNEKLFF	TGTGCCAGCAGCGCCGGCGGGGGATCAACTAATGAAAAACTGTTTTTT	TRBV9	-	-	16	TRBJ1-4
CASTLGLATYEQYF	TGTGCCAGCACTTTGGGACTAGCGACCTACGAGCAGTACTTC	TRBV6-6	TRBD2	-	14	TRBJ2-7
CASSQFGESTEAFF	TGTGCCAGCAGCCAGTTCGGGGAGAGCACTGAAGCTTTCTTT	TRBV11-3	-	-	14	TRBJ1-1
CASSLDRGSEKLFF	TGTGCCAGCAGCTTGGACAGGGGGAGTGAAAAACTGTTTTTT	TRBV7-2	TRBD1	-	14	TRBJ1-4
CASSRIGGNEKLFF	TGTGCCAGCAGCCGTATTGGAGGCAATGAAAAACTGTTTTTT	TRBV28	-	-	14	TRBJ1-4
CASSSGGYTFSETQYF	TGTGCCAGCAGTTCCGGTGGCTACACTTTCTCTGAGACCCAGTACTTC	TRBV21-1	-	-	16	TRBJ2-5
CASSLRGAQETQYF	TGCGCCAGCAGCCTGCGAGGGGCGCAAGAGACCCAGTACTTC	TRBV5-1	-	-	14	TRBJ2-5
CASSIPRGGRRDNQPQHF	TGTGCCAGTAGTATACCACGAGGAGGGCGAAGAGACAATCAGCCCCAGCATTTT	TRBV19	-	-	18	TRBJ1-5
CAWRGTVNTIYF	TGTGCCTGGAGAGGGACAGTAAACACCATATATTTT	TRBV30	TRBD1	-	12	TRBJ1-3
CASSPRTATNEKLFF	TGTGCCAGCAGCCCACGGACTGCAACTAATGAAAAACTGTTTTTT	TRBV14	-	-	15	TRBJ1-4
CASSVGTSRRETQYF	TGTGCCAGCAGTGTGGGGACTAGCCGTCGAGAGACCCAGTACTTC	TRBV6-1	TRBD2	-	15	TRBJ2-5